The source of this T cell receptor beta chain is a study of beta chain features in type 1 diabetes. Trimming removed 7 bases at V and 3 bases at J, with 18 bases between. The CDR3 totals 15 residues. CDR1 is MDHEN and CDR2 is SYDVKM in the germline V gene. In regard to this clone: The antigen remains undetermined.

Expressed TCRB transcripts were sequenced because the entire RNA isolate underwent reverse transcription. Assay: immunoSEQ multiplex PCR; the TCRdb copy retains only in-frame clones and omits some. The sample includes about 300,000 clones, approximately 15% of them seen just once. Regarding the study as a whole: Whatever favoring of shorter templates PCR might show would apply equally to patients and controls. For Type 1 diabetes patients, all four CD4+ subsets carried TCRB CDR3s that were moderately but significantly shorter.

The clonotype originates from a woman between 18 and 29 years old with type 1 diabetes. The sample comprised naive CD4+ T cells from blood. V gene TRBV28 combines with J gene TRBJ1-2, with a tentative D call TRBD1 (5 bases). CDR3 in DNA: TGTGCCAGCACCCCGGGGGGTGGGCCGTACTATGGCTACACCTTC. It is translated as CASTPGGGPYYGYTF.